This entry is about one T cell receptor beta chain. The target antigen is unknown. The source of the sample is a study of T cells expressing NK-cell markers. TCRdb derives one entry per CDR3 protein from the 5' RACE reads, leaving out DNA. The specimen's table records about 430,000 distinct CDR3 sequences. Whole-study findings and limits: Among several donors, these clonotypes also ranked first in the CD3+CD56-NKG2C+ fraction.

Per the germline V gene, CDR1 is SGHRS and CDR2 is YFSETQ. This CDR3 is built from 16 residues. The receptor comes from a woman in her forties or fifties in good health. This chain uses TRBV5-1 with TRBJ1-2. Sequencing was carried out using blood T cells: a sorted CD56 or NKG2C T cell subset, CD4+ or CD8+ T cells, or bulk PBMC T cells (not recorded which). This CDR3 reads CASSLEYGDSNYGYTF.